The clone carrying this T cell receptor beta chain appeared a few times. Its antigen is as yet unknown. The data stem from a study of beta chain features in type 1 diabetes. Notes on the study in general: In cDNA sequencing, cells with high TCR expression could be over-represented. Shortening that was moderate but significant affected the TCRB CDR3s of Type 1 diabetes patients in all four CD4+ subsets.

Donors underwent one heparinised blood draw, 90 to 150 mL on average. Sorted populations were all over 95% pure. The isolated RNA, all of it, was reverse transcribed, so expressed TCRB transcripts were what got sequenced. Libraries were prepared by immunoSEQ multiplex PCR; TCRdb keeps only in-frame clonotypes and omits some of them. In the table there are some 230,000 clones, over 7.5% of which are singletons. Sequencing input: naive CD4+ T cells from blood. The clonotype comes from a woman aged 18-29 years in good health.

The CDR3 coding sequence is TGTGCCAGCTCAGACATCACAGATACGCAGTATTTT. The encoded protein is CASSDITDTQYF. The chain has TRBV18 and TRBJ2-3; unclear D gene. The CDR3 extends over 12 amino acids. Germline assignment: CDR1 KGHSH and CDR2 LQKENI. The ends were cut back, 5 bases at V and 2 bases at J, with 5 bases in the middle. Variable domain in full (rest from reference TRBV18 and TRBJ2-3): NAGVMQNPRHLVRRRGQEARLRCSPMKGHSHVYWYRQLPEEGLKFMVYLQKENIIDESGMPKERFSAEFPKEGPSILRIQQVVRGDSAAYFCASSDITDTQYFGPGTRLTVL.